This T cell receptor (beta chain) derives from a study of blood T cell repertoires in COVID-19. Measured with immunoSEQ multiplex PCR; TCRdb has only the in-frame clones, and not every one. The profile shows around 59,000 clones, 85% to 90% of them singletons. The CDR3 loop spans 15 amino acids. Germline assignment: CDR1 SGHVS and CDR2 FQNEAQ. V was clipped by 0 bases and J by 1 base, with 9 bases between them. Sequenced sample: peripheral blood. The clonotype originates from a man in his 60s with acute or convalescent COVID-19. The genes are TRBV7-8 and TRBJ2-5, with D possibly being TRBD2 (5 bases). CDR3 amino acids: CASSLALLAQETQYF. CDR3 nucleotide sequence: TGTGCCAGCAGCTTAGCTTTGCTAGCCCAAGAGACCCAGTACTTC.